Below, 30 T cell receptor beta chains from the same sample are listed, as sequenced in a study of shared clonotypes between healthy human individuals. Naive CD8 cells lacked CD45RO, underwent positive selection for CCR7 and left out terminally differentiated effector memory CD45RA+ cells. The table came from immunoSEQ multiplex PCR; TCRdb's copy has only in-frame clones and leaves some out. The sample has 2 million to 2.5 million clones, approximately 94% seen once. Sequencing input: naive CD8+ T cells from PBMCs. The receptors shown here come from a man aged 18 to 30 in good health. Some clones in this sample may be carry-over from other donors' samples.

CDR3 in amino acids: CASSDRALGGELFF. CDR3 in DNA: TGTGCCAGCAGTGACAGGGCGTTGGGCGGGGAGCTGTTTTTT. The rearrangement joins TRBV28 to TRBJ2-2; 7 bases fit TRBD1. J was trimmed by 7 bases and V by 5 bases; bases with no gene match: 7. Germline loops: CDR1 MDHEN, CDR2 SYDVKM. The CDR3 runs 14 residues.

Concerning this clone: Additional DNA sequences in this sample encode the identical CDR3. The rearrangement joins TRBV27 to TRBJ2-1, with 8 bases identical to TRBD1. CDR3 length: 16 amino acids. V lost 2 bases and J lost 6; bases outside the gene matches: 9. The germline V gene has CDR1 MNHEY and CDR2 SMNVEV (reference sequence). The CDR3 loop is CASSLTRTGRSNEQFF. The CDR3 DNA is TGTGCCAGCAGTTTAACTAGGACAGGGAGGTCCAATGAGCAGTTCTTC.

The chain uses TRBV13 and TRBJ2-1; 7 positions match TRBD2. This CDR3 comprises 15 residues. The germline CDR1 and CDR2 sequences are PRHDT and FYEKMQ (reference sequence). V gave up 2 bases and J gave up 3 bases; unmatched junction bases: 4. CDR3: CASSLRGEGYNEQFF. DNA of the CDR3: TGTGCCAGCAGCTTAAGAGGGGAGGGCTACAATGAGCAGTTCTTC.

The rearrangement uses TRBV28 and TRBJ2-4, with 16 bases lining up with TRBD2. The CDR3 totals 18 residues. Germline V lookup: CDR1 MDHEN, CDR2 SYDVKM. V lost 3 bases to trimming and J lost 1 base; unmatched junction nucleotides: 3. The CDR3: CASSLGLAGGLAKNIQYF. The DNA for the CDR3 is TGTGCCAGCAGTTTGGGACTAGCGGGAGGGTTGGCCAAAAACATTCAGTACTTC.

This clone has a handful of counts. This chain links TRBV7-8 with TRBJ2-7; D tentatively reads TRBD1 or TRBD2 (5 bases each). CDR3 size: 12 residues. Germline V lookup: CDR1 SGHVS, CDR2 FQNEAQ. Between the trimmed V and J ends, which lost 5 bases and 7 bases, there was a span of 12 bases. The CDR3 coding sequence is TGTGCCAGCAGCCCAGGGTCGGGGGAGCAGTACTTC. The encoded protein is CASSPGSGEQYF.

CDR3 in amino acids: CASSEGVMVAVQETQYF. CDR3 DNA: TGTGCCAGCAGTGAGGGGGTGATGGTGGCGGTCCAAGAGACCCAGTACTTC. The V gene is TRBV6-1, the J gene TRBJ2-5, with D perhaps matching TRBD1 or TRBD2 (5 bases each). Germline-derived CDR1 and CDR2 are MNHNS and SASEGT. V gave up 3 bases and J gave up 1 base, with 18 bases separating them. The CDR3 has 17 amino acids.

V usage is TRBV27 and J usage is TRBJ2-1; D is undetermined. Trimming shortened V by 5 bases and J by 5 bases, and 10 bases separated the two germline ends. This CDR3 has 13 amino acids. The germline V gene has CDR1 MNHEY and CDR2 SMNVEV (reference sequence). This CDR3 reads CASSPRPNNEQFF. Written as DNA, the CDR3 is TGTGCCAGCAGTCCTAGACCAAACAATGAGCAGTTCTTC.

The genes are TRBV19 and TRBJ1-1; D is undetermined. The CDR3 has 15 residues. The germline V gene has CDR1 LNHDA and CDR2 SQIVND (reference sequence). The V end lost 4 bases, the J end lost 2 bases, and 14 bases lay between the germline ends. The CDR3 DNA follows: TGTGCCAGTAGTACCAGCACTACAGCAAACACTGAAGCTTTCTTT. Its protein product is CASSTSTTANTEAFF.

The J gene is TRBJ2-7, the V gene TRBV28; either TRBD1 or TRBD2 may fit D (7 bases each). Trimming removed 6 bases from V and 4 bases from J, with 19 bases in between. The germline CDR1 and CDR2 sequences are MDHEN and SYDVKM. This CDR3 region has 15 residues. In nucleotides, the CDR3 is TGTGCCAGCAGCCCTCCAGGGGGGGTGGTGTACGAGCAGTACTTC. It encodes CASSPPGGVVYEQYF.

The chain recombines TRBV9 with TRBJ2-7, with TRBD1 matching 10 bases. Germline V gene sequence: CDR1 SGDLS, CDR2 YYNGEE. The V and J ends lost 3 bases and 7 bases, in that order; junction bases with no gene match: 10. The CDR3 is 15 amino acids. CDR3: CASSGTGTGEGEQYF. The CDR3 DNA follows: TGTGCCAGCAGCGGAACCGGGACAGGGGAAGGAGAGCAGTACTTC.

This clone is a singleton in its sample. V gene TRBV4-2 combines with J gene TRBJ2-3, with 12 bases matching TRBD2. V trimming: 5 bases; J trimming: 2 bases; junction bases outside the gene matches: 8. Looked up from germline, CDR1 is LGHNA and CDR2 is YNFKEQ. This CDR3 comprises 17 residues. The CDR3 loop is CASSSDSSGRATDTQYF. In DNA, the CDR3 is TGTGCCAGCAGCTCGGATTCTAGCGGGAGGGCCACAGATACGCAGTATTTT.

The chain combines TRBV9 with TRBJ1-1; 11 nucleotides match TRBD1. With 4 bases clipped from V and 5 bases from J, the junction kept 7 bases outside the gene matches. Germline loops: CDR1 SGDLS, CDR2 YYNGEE. The CDR3 sequence is 15 residues long. This CDR3 reads CASSPGQGARTEAFF. The CDR3 DNA reads as TGTGCCAGCAGCCCAGGACAGGGGGCGCGAACTGAAGCTTTCTTT.

The rearrangement links TRBV27 to TRBJ2-3; 12 nucleotides agree with TRBD2. The CDR3 has 17 residues. V was pared by 5 bases and J by 4 bases, with 10 bases of the junction left unmatched. Germline CDR1 MNHEY, CDR2 SMNVEV (reference sequence). The CDR3 nucleotides read TGTGCCAGCAGTCTACTTCGGACTAGCGGGGTATCAGATACGCAGTATTTT. Its translation is CASSLLRTSGVSDTQYF.

V gene TRBV4-1 combines with J gene TRBJ2-7, with D perhaps TRBD1 (6 bases). V lost 0 bases, J lost 5 bases, and 11 bases lay in between. The CDR3 sequence is 14 residues long. The germline gives CDR1 MGHRA, CDR2 YSYEKL. This CDR3 reads CASSQETSGDEQYF. The DNA for the CDR3 is TGCGCCAGCAGCCAAGAAACCTCAGGGGACGAGCAGTACTTC.

CDR3 sequence: CASSMRDADETQYF. The DNA of the CDR3 is TGTGCCAGTAGTATGAGGGACGCCGACGAGACCCAGTACTTC. The chain employs TRBV19 and TRBJ2-5; D may be TRBD1 or TRBD2 (5 bases each). Germline CDR1 and CDR2: LNHDA and SQIVND (reference sequence). This CDR3 comprises 14 residues. V shed 3 bases and J shed 5 bases, with 13 bases lying between them.

This clone was seen a single time. The V gene is TRBV4-3, the J gene TRBJ2-1; 10 bases line up with TRBD2. Losses at the gene ends were 0 bases for V and 4 bases for J; bases not matched to a gene: 15. CDR3 length: 20 residues. CDR1 is LGHNA, CDR2 YSLEER, per germline. Written as DNA, the CDR3 is TGCGCCAGCAGCCAAGAGCCCCTAGCGGGAGAAGGGTCGACTTACAATGAGCAGTTCTTC. Amino acids: CASSQEPLAGEGSTYNEQFF.

Written as DNA, the CDR3 is TGTGCCACCAGCCTACACAGACTAGCGCGCACAGATACGCAGTATTTT. It encodes CATSLHRLARTDTQYF. The rearrangement uses TRBV15 and TRBJ2-3; TRBD2 matches 8 bases. The trim removed 5 bases at V and 1 base at J, leaving 8 bases unmatched. Germline values: CDR1 LNHNV, CDR2 YYDKDF (reference sequence). CDR3 size: 16 residues.

The genes are TRBV27 and TRBJ2-7; perhaps D is TRBD1 or TRBD2 (5 bases each). The CDR3 has 15 amino acids. CDR1 MNHEY and CDR2 SMNVEV come from the germline V gene (reference sequence). V was pared by 2 bases and J by 2 bases, with 13 bases between. CDR3 amino acids: CASSLGWDGAYEQYF. The CDR3 DNA reads as TGTGCCAGCAGTTTAGGGTGGGACGGAGCCTACGAGCAGTACTTC.

The J gene is TRBJ2-5, the V gene TRBV9; perhaps TRBD2 as D (7 bases). Between the trimmed V and J ends, which lost 4 bases and 10 bases, there was a span of 23 bases. The germline CDR1 and CDR2 sequences are SGDLS and YYNGEE. This CDR3 has 15 amino acids. The CDR3 DNA sequence: TGTGCCAGCAGCCAGGGTGTAGGGGGAGGGGAGGACCAGTACTTC. This codes for CASSQGVGGGEDQYF.

In DNA, the CDR3 is TGTGCCAGCAGTGAAGTTTCCTTTAACACTGAAGCTTTCTTT. This encodes CASSEVSFNTEAFF. The genes are TRBV6-1 and TRBJ1-1; no firm D call. The CDR3 is 14 amino acids. Germline CDR1 MNHNS, CDR2 SASEGT. Between the trimmed V and J ends, which lost 1 base and 2 bases, there was a span of 8 bases.

V and J are TRBV27 and TRBJ2-7; 11 bases match TRBD1. Per the germline V gene, CDR1 is MNHEY and CDR2 is SMNVEV (reference sequence). The CDR3 is 14 amino acids. Unmatched junction bases numbered 7, after V lost 8 bases and J lost 4 bases. CDR3 protein: CASAVDRGLYEQYF. CDR3 sequence (DNA): TGTGCCAGCGCCGTGGACAGGGGGCTGTACGAGCAGTACTTC.

The V gene is TRBV19, the J gene TRBJ2-5; 10 bases match TRBD2. Trimming at V came to 1 base and at J to 1 base, leaving 3 bases not matched to a gene. CDR1 and CDR2 (germline): LNHDA, SQIVND (reference sequence). CDR3 length: 16 residues. The CDR3 DNA sequence: TGTGCCAGTAGTATAGGGACTAGCGGTGGCCAAGAGACCCAGTACTTC. Encoded protein: CASSIGTSGGQETQYF.

CDR3 loop: CASSLEAEGNEQFF. The DNA for the CDR3 is TGTGCCAGCAGCTTAGAGGCTGAGGGAAATGAGCAGTTCTTC. The V call is TRBV13, the J call TRBJ2-1; D may be TRBD2 (5 bases). With 1 base removed from V and 7 bases from J, the gap between germline ends came to 11 bases. In germline, CDR1 is PRHDT, CDR2 FYEKMQ (reference sequence). CDR3 length equals 14 residues. The whole variable domain, filled in from reference TRBV13 and TRBJ2-1, reads AAGVIQSPRHLIKEKRETATLKCYPIPRHDTVYWYQQGPGQDPQFLISFYEKMQSDKGSIPDRFSAQQFSDYHSELNMSSLELGDSALYFCASSLEAEGNEQFFGPGTRLTVL.

The V and J genes are TRBV7-3 and TRBJ2-3; D is undetermined. The CDR3 sequence is 15 residues long. Germline lookup yields CDR1 SGHTA and CDR2 FQGTGA. Trimming left V 4 bases short and J 1 base short, with 12 bases between. The CDR3, as DNA: TGTGCCAGCAGCTCCTTGGTGGGTGGCACAGATACGCAGTATTTT. It codes for CASSSLVGGTDTQYF.

The chain recombines TRBV6-5 with TRBJ2-4, with a tentative D call TRBD1 (6 bases). The CDR3 is made up of 15 amino acids. Trimming removed 4 bases from V and 1 base from J, with 11 bases in between. Germline loops: CDR1 MNHEY, CDR2 SVGAGI. The CDR3 DNA sequence: TGTGCCAGCAGTTTACAGGGAAGGGCCAAAAACATTCAGTACTTC. As protein: CASSLQGRAKNIQYF.

This chain connects TRBV27 to TRBJ2-1; 7 bases map to TRBD2. J gave up 2 bases and V 2 bases, and 0 bases lay outside the gene matches. The CDR3 is 14 amino acids. Germline V gene sequence: CDR1 MNHEY, CDR2 SMNVEV (reference sequence). CDR3 nucleotide sequence: TGTGCCAGCAGTTTAGGGACTACCTACAATGAGCAGTTCTTC. Protein: CASSLGTTYNEQFF.

As regards this clone: This same CDR3 is encoded by further DNA sequences in the sample. The J gene is TRBJ2-1, the V gene TRBV11-1; TRBD2 is a possible D gene (5 bases). This CDR3 region has 14 residues. V was trimmed by 2 bases and J by 1 base, leaving 6 bases between them. The germline V gene encodes CDR1 SGHAT and CDR2 FQDESV (reference sequence). The CDR3 region has the DNA TGTGCCAGCAGCTTACGGGGATCCTACAATGAGCAGTTCTTC. This encodes CASSLRGSYNEQFF.

The rearrangement links TRBV6-6 to TRBJ2-7, with D unclear. Germline V CDR1 and CDR2: MNHNY, SVGAGI (reference sequence). The CDR3 is 15 residues long. With 2 bases removed from V and 2 bases from J, the gap between germline ends came to 13 bases. Written as DNA, the CDR3 is TGTGCCAGCAGTTACCCGGAAGGCAGTACCTACGAGCAGTACTTC. It encodes CASSYPEGSTYEQYF.

The chain uses TRBV19 and TRBJ2-1; either TRBD1 or TRBD2 may fit D (6 bases each). V dropped 4 bases and J dropped 6 bases, with 10 bases sitting between them. CDR3 size: 13 residues. The germline CDR1 and CDR2 sequences are LNHDA and SQIVND (reference sequence). The CDR3 DNA is TGTGCCAGTAGTAAGGGGGGCCGCAATGAGCAGTTCTTC. Its translation is CASSKGGRNEQFF.

The V gene is TRBV7-9, the J gene TRBJ2-5; the D call may be TRBD1 or TRBD2 (6 bases each). The germline CDR1 and CDR2 sequences are SEHNR and FQNEAQ (reference sequence). This CDR3 spans 16 amino acids. V shed 4 bases and J shed 4 bases, with 19 bases lying between them. The DNA of the CDR3 is TGTGCCAGCAGCTCCGTGCTAGACGGGGGCGGAGAGACCCAGTACTTC. It yields the protein CASSSVLDGGGETQYF.